This entry lists 25 T cell receptor beta chains sequenced from one sample in a study of beta chain features in type 1 diabetes. Antigen specificity for these receptors is unknown. Reverse transcribing all isolated RNA meant expressed TCRB transcripts were sequenced. The data were produced by immunoSEQ multiplex PCR, yet TCRdb's version contains in-frame clones alone and is incomplete. The sample includes 630,000 or so clones, roughly 13% of them seen just once. Study-wide results and caveats: Researchers report that Type 1 diabetes patients had moderately but significantly shorter TCRB CDR3s across all four CD4+ subsets.

Sequencing input: naive CD4+ T cells from blood. The receptor source for this set is a man between 18 and 29 years old with type 1 diabetes.

The chain carries TRBV7-2 and TRBJ1-2, with unresolved D. The CDR3 length is 14 residues. Germline lookup yields CDR1 SGHTA and CDR2 FQGNSA. The V end lost 8 bases, the J end lost 8 bases, and 21 bases lay between the germline ends. The CDR3 is CASGSGPLRGGYTF. Written as DNA, the CDR3 is TGTGCCAGCGGATCTGGGCCTCTCCGGGGAGGCTACACCTTC.

There are a few counts of this clone. This rearrangement joins TRBV29-1 to TRBJ1-1; 8 bases map to TRBD1. CDR1 is SQVTM, CDR2 ANQGSEA, per germline. The trim removed 7 bases at V and 2 bases at J, leaving 3 bases unmatched. This CDR3 is 12 amino acids long. In DNA form, the CDR3 reads TGCAGCGGCAGGGGGCTCAACACTGAAGCTTTCTTT. As protein: CSGRGLNTEAFF.

In regard to this clone: The same CDR3 arises from other DNA sequences in this sample as well. As DNA, the CDR3 is TGTGCCAGCAGCCTCTACGATGGCTACACCTTC. Protein sequence: CASSLYDGYTF. V gene TRBV28 combines with J gene TRBJ1-2; no clear D. CDR1 is MDHEN and CDR2 is SYDVKM in the germline V gene. CDR3 length: 11 residues. V gave up 6 bases and J gave up 6 bases, with 8 bases separating them.

The chain couples TRBV9 to TRBJ1-3; D gene ambiguous. The V gene's germline CDR1 is SGDLS and CDR2 YYNGEE. The CDR3 has 14 amino acids. V was shortened by 4 bases and J by 3 bases, with 11 bases between the two germline ends. The CDR3 reads CASSPRTFGNTIYF. The DNA of the CDR3 is TGTGCCAGCAGCCCAAGGACGTTTGGAAACACCATATATTTT. The full variable domain, in which reference TRBV9 and TRBJ1-3 provide the parts outside the CDR3, is DSGVTQTPKHLITATGQRVTLRCSPRSGDLSVYWYQQSLDQGLQFLIQYYNGEERAKGNILERFSAQQFPDLHSELNLSSLELGDSALYFCASSPRTFGNTIYFGEGSWLTVV.

The genes are TRBV9 and TRBJ2-4, with D possibly being TRBD1 or TRBD2 (5 bases each). The CDR3 is 15 residues long. The V and J ends lost 1 base and 1 base respectively, with 9 bases between them. Germline V gene data show CDR1 as SGDLS and CDR2 as YYNGEE. CDR3 protein: CASSVLGDAKNIQYF. The CDR3 DNA reads TGTGCCAGCAGCGTATTGGGGGACGCCAAAAACATTCAGTACTTC.

This clone was seen more than once but under ten times. The chain is built from TRBV11-2 and TRBJ1-1, with D unclear. Germline values: CDR1 SGHAT, CDR2 FQNNGV. The CDR3 runs to 16 residues. Trimming left V 4 bases short and J 1 base short, with 16 bases between. The CDR3 DNA reads as TGTGCCAGCAGCTCCCACTCCGGCGGAGGGAACACTGAAGCTTTCTTT. Translation: CASSSHSGGGNTEAFF.

This rearrangement joins TRBV6-1 to TRBJ2-4, with D possibly matching TRBD2 (6 bases). This CDR3 is 14 amino acids long. The V end was cut by 6 bases, the J end by 3 bases, with 12 bases between. Germline CDR1 is MNHNS and CDR2 is SASEGT. The chain's CDR3 is CASRAGTVKNIQYF. The CDR3 nucleotides are TGTGCCAGCAGAGCTGGGACTGTCAAAAACATTCAGTACTTC.

There are a few counts of this clone. The chain couples TRBV18 to TRBJ1-2; TRBD1 is a possible D gene (6 bases). Trimming removed 0 bases from V and 2 bases from J, with 7 bases in between. CDR3 size: 14 residues. Germline V gene data show CDR1 as KGHSH and CDR2 as LQKENI. The CDR3 nucleotides read TGTGCCAGCTCACCACCCACAGGGAACTATGGCTACACCTTC. This sequence encodes CASSPPTGNYGYTF.

In its sample, this clone was seen a few times. The V call is TRBV4-2, the J call TRBJ2-1, with 15 bases lining up with TRBD2. From germline, CDR1 is LGHNA and CDR2 YNFKEQ. Losses at the gene ends were 4 bases for V and 6 bases for J; bases not matched to a gene: 10. The CDR3 extends over 18 amino acids. This CDR3 is CASSPMGLAGGGGNEQFF. The DNA for the CDR3 is TGTGCCAGCAGCCCGATGGGACTAGCGGGAGGTGGTGGCAATGAGCAGTTCTTC.

The chain carries TRBV5-1 and TRBJ2-4; no definite D call. This CDR3 has 12 residues. Germline CDR1 and CDR2: SGHRS and YFSETQ. The germline V and J ends were trimmed by 4 bases and 8 bases, with 10 bases remaining between them. CDR3: CASSPEGDIQYF. DNA of the CDR3: TGCGCCAGCAGCCCGGAAGGAGACATTCAGTACTTC.

The CDR3 loop is CASSSTFFPGTGELFF. The DNA for the CDR3 is TGTGCCAGCAGCTCGACTTTCTTCCCAGGGACCGGGGAGCTGTTTTTT. The chain has TRBV11-3 and TRBJ2-2; D might be TRBD1 (5 bases). Germline V lookup: CDR1 SGHNT, CDR2 YENEEA. The CDR3 covers 16 residues. The V and J ends lost 4 bases and 5 bases respectively, with 17 bases between them.

This clone has only a few counts. The junction does not match germline at one end; this may be a read error. The chain couples TRBV5-1 to TRBJ2-3; 8 bases map to TRBD1. The CDR3 has 13 residues. Germline lookup yields CDR1 SGHRS and CDR2 YFSETQ. The CDR3 region is CACRTGSADTQYF. Here the CDR3 DNA reads TGCGCCTGCAGGACAGGGTCGGCAGATACGCAGTATTTT.

The rearrangement links TRBV11-2 to TRBJ1-2; D unclear. There are 14 residues in the CDR3. The germline gives CDR1 SGHAT, CDR2 FQNNGV. With 0 bases removed from V and 5 bases from J, the gap between germline ends came to 10 bases. The CDR3 sequence is CASSLDWAEYGYTF. The CDR3 DNA follows: TGTGCCAGCAGCTTAGATTGGGCGGAATATGGCTACACCTTC. The whole variable domain, filled in from reference TRBV11-2 and TRBJ1-2, reads EAGVAQSPRYKIIEKRQSVAFWCNPISGHATLYWYQQILGQGPKLLIQFQNNGVVDDSQLPKDRFSAERLKGVDSTLKIQPAKLEDSAVYLCASSLDWAEYGYTFGSGTRLTVV.

This clone has only a few counts. The chain carries TRBV2 and TRBJ1-1; possibly TRBD1 for D (6 bases). Germline V lookup: CDR1 SNHLY, CDR2 FYNNEI. V was pared by 6 bases and J by 6 bases, with 14 bases between. This CDR3 is 13 amino acids long. The CDR3 DNA reads TGTGCCAGCAGGCCAACAGGGACGGCTGAAGCTTTCTTT. It specifies CASRPTGTAEAFF.

This clone was seen a few times. The chain links TRBV29-1 to TRBJ2-3; TRBD1 might be the D (6 bases). Germline lookup yields CDR1 SQVTM and CDR2 ANQGSEA. The V end was cut by 0 bases, the J end by 1 base, with 8 bases between. The CDR3 is 14 amino acids. CDR3 nucleotides: TGCAGCGTTGAAGATCAGGGGCGCACAGATACGCAGTATTTT. Its protein is CSVEDQGRTDTQYF.

This clone turned up a few times. The V and J genes are TRBV6-1 and TRBJ2-4; D perhaps matches TRBD1 (7 bases). V was pared by 6 bases and J by 6 bases, with 15 bases between. Germline-derived CDR1 and CDR2 are MNHNS and SASEGT. This CDR3 has 14 amino acids. In DNA form, the CDR3 reads TGTGCCAGCAGCAGGGGGGTTCATGGAAACATTCAGTACTTC. Encoded protein: CASSRGVHGNIQYF.

This chain uses TRBV7-6 with TRBJ2-5, with D possibly being TRBD2 (6 bases). This CDR3 region has 14 residues. CDR1 SGHVS and CDR2 FNYEAQ come from the germline V gene. V lost 1 base to trimming and J lost 5 bases, with 11 bases between them. The CDR3 reads CASSLGGTRETQYF. In DNA, the CDR3 is TGTGCCAGCAGCTTAGGCGGGACCCGGGAGACCCAGTACTTC. The complete variable domain, with remaining parts taken from reference TRBV7-6 and TRBJ2-5, reads GAGVSQSPRYKVTKRGQDVALRCDPISGHVSLYWYRQALGQGPEFLTYFNYEAQQDKSGLPNDRFSAERPEGSISTLTIQRTEQRDSAMYRCASSLGGTRETQYFGPGTRLLVL.

The chain recombines TRBV6-6 with TRBJ2-7, with D possibly matching TRBD2 (5 bases). V was shortened by 0 bases and J by 2 bases, with 14 bases between the two germline ends. Looked up from germline, CDR1 is MNHNY and CDR2 is SVGAGI (reference sequence). The CDR3 is 16 amino acids. The CDR3 sequence: CASSYSGSSTAYEQYF. Here the CDR3 DNA reads TGTGCCAGCAGTTACTCGGGCTCTAGCACCGCCTACGAGCAGTACTTC.

This chain joins TRBV6-6 and TRBJ1-2; TRBD1 is a possible D gene (6 bases). CDR1 and CDR2 from the germline V gene are MNHNY and SVGAGI (reference sequence). Trimming cost V 10 bases and J 4 bases, with 19 bases left between them. The length of the CDR3 is 14 residues. CDR3 in amino acids: CATTVTGGGYGYTF. For the CDR3, the DNA is TGTGCCACCACGGTGACAGGAGGGGGCTATGGCTACACCTTC.

This chain uses TRBV6-1 with TRBJ2-7; TRBD1 matches at 9 bases. Per the germline V gene, CDR1 is MNHNS and CDR2 is SASEGT. The CDR3 covers 17 residues. V trimming: 0 bases; J trimming: 3 bases; junction bases outside the gene matches: 9. CDR3 loop: CASSEAWGQGGLYEQYF. The CDR3 DNA sequence: TGTGCCAGCAGTGAAGCGTGGGGACAGGGAGGTCTCTACGAGCAGTACTTC.

This clone was picked up a small number of times. The CDR3 nucleotides read TGCGCCAGCAGCTTTGGGACAGGGGCACAGTATTTT. The encoded protein is CASSFGTGAQYF. This chain joins TRBV5-1 and TRBJ2-3; 10 bases match TRBD1. CDR3 size: 12 residues. V gave up 2 bases and J gave up 12 bases; unmatched junction bases: 3. Germline loops: CDR1 SGHRS, CDR2 YFSETQ.

The chain links TRBV30 to TRBJ1-1; D is unresolved. The CDR3 totals 17 residues. The ends were cut back, 3 bases at V and 2 bases at J, with 22 bases in the middle. CDR1 and CDR2 from the germline V gene are GTSNPN and SVGIG (reference sequence). CDR3 DNA: TGTGCCTGGAGGGTGATATTTCGGAGAGCCGGTAACACTGAAGCTTTCTTT. This sequence encodes CAWRVIFRRAGNTEAFF. The whole variable domain, remainder taken from reference TRBV30 and TRBJ1-1, is SQTIHQWPATLVQPVGSPLSLECTVEGTSNPNLYWYRQAAGRGLQLLFYSVGIGQISSEVPQNLSASRPQDRQFILSSKKLLLSDSGFYLCAWRVIFRRAGNTEAFFGQGTRLTVV.

This sequence joins TRBV7-8 and TRBJ2-3; D might be TRBD2 (6 bases). The CDR3 length is 14 residues. CDR1 is SGHVS and CDR2 is FQNEAQ in the germline V gene. V was cut by 3 bases and J by 4 bases, with 11 bases left in between. This CDR3 reads CASSFTAGPDTQYF. DNA of the CDR3: TGTGCCAGCAGCTTTACTGCGGGGCCAGATACGCAGTATTTT.

The CDR3 sequence: CAPRRTGWQETQYF. The CDR3 DNA is TGCGCCCCTAGGCGGACAGGGTGGCAAGAGACCCAGTACTTC. The V call is TRBV23-1, the J call TRBJ2-5, with TRBD1 matching 8 bases. TRBV23-1 is an ORF; its function is uncertain. CDR3 length equals 14 residues. V was pared by 11 bases and J by 2 bases, with 10 bases of the junction left unmatched.

The chain has TRBV18 and TRBJ2-3, with unresolved D. Germline CDR1 KGHSH, CDR2 LQKENI. This CDR3 is built from 16 residues. The germline V and J ends were trimmed by 0 bases and 1 base, with 11 bases remaining between them. The CDR3 loop reads CASSPPSWAGTDTQYF. The CDR3 DNA reads TGTGCCAGCTCACCACCGTCTTGGGCGGGCACAGATACGCAGTATTTT.